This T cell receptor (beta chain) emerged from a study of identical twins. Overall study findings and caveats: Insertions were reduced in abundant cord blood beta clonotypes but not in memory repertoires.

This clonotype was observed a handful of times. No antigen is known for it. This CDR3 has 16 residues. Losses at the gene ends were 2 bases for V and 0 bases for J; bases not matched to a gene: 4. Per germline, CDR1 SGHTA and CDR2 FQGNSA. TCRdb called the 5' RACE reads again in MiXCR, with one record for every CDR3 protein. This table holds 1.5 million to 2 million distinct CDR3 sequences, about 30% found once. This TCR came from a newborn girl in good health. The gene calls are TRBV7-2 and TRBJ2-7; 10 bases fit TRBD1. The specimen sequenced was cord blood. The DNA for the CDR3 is TGTGCCAGCAGCTTACGAAGGACAGGGGGCTCCTACGAGCAGTACTTC. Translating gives CASSLRRTGGSYEQYF.